What follows are 29 T cell receptor beta chains derived from one specimen sequenced in a study of T cell responses to AZD1222 COVID-19 vaccine. Using immunoSEQ multiplex PCR, the repertoire was profiled, and TCRdb retains in-frame clones only, with some absent. Of some 170,000 clones listed, 80% to 95% are singletons. Specimen: peripheral blood, collected 28 days after the second dose of the MenACWY control vaccine. Source of these receptors: an adult who received the MenACWY meningococcal vaccine as a control.

The table lists this clone with a count of one. This chain links TRBV5-1 with TRBJ1-3; D is unresolved. V gave up 3 bases and J gave up 3 bases, with 10 bases separating them. CDR3 length: 14 residues. Looked up from germline, CDR1 is SGHRS and CDR2 is YFSETQ. CDR3 sequence: CASSSGAVGNTIYF. The CDR3, as DNA: TGCGCCAGCAGCTCGGGAGCTGTTGGAAACACCATATATTTT.

This sequence joins TRBV28 and TRBJ2-3; perhaps TRBD1 as D (6 bases). This CDR3 has 14 residues. Between the trimmed V and J ends, which lost 2 bases and 2 bases, there was a span of 8 bases. Germline-derived CDR1 and CDR2 are MDHEN and SYDVKM. CDR3 in DNA: TGTGCCAGCAGTTTAGGGGACAACACAGATACGCAGTATTTT. Translation gives CASSLGDNTDTQYF.

A single count supports this clone. The gene calls are TRBV6-5 and TRBJ1-4; the match to TRBD1 covers 8 bases. Germline V lookup: CDR1 MNHEY, CDR2 SVGAGI. V shed 6 bases and J 7 bases; nucleotides not matched to a gene: 7. CDR3 length equals 14 residues. CDR3 residues: CASRVGQGVEKLFF. The CDR3 DNA is TGTGCCAGCAGAGTTGGACAGGGCGTTGAAAAACTGTTTTTT.

This clone has just one count. This chain connects TRBV7-9 to TRBJ2-1; 9 bases line up with TRBD2. The CDR3 length is 15 residues. Trimming removed 1 base from V and 5 bases from J; junction bases left unmatched: 3. The germline CDR1 and CDR2 sequences are SEHNR and FQNEAQ (reference sequence). Here the CDR3 reads CASSLGSGGHNEQFF. The CDR3 bases are TGTGCCAGCAGCTTAGGTAGCGGGGGTCACAATGAGCAGTTCTTC.

The chain uses TRBV6-6 and TRBJ1-1; a possible D gene is TRBD1 (5 bases). Germline CDR1 and CDR2: MNHNY and SVGAGI (reference sequence). V shed 6 bases and J shed 4 bases, with 15 bases lying between them. CDR3 length: 14 residues. The CDR3 loop is CASSPQGRATEAFF. The CDR3 DNA reads as TGTGCCAGCAGCCCTCAGGGTCGAGCCACTGAAGCTTTCTTT.

This clone occurred once. The rearrangement uses TRBV5-6 and TRBJ1-3; 9 positions match TRBD1. Trimming took 4 bases from V and 3 from J; bases not matched to a gene: 14. Germline V gene lookup returns CDR1 SGHDT and CDR2 YYEEEE. There are 18 residues in the CDR3. The CDR3 loop is CASSVTGGEMYDGNTIYF. The CDR3 nucleotides read TGTGCCAGCAGCGTGACAGGGGGGGAGATGTATGATGGAAACACCATATATTTT.

The V and J genes are TRBV30 and TRBJ2-1; no reliable D call. The V end lost 0 bases, the J end lost 4 bases, and 7 bases lay between the germline ends. Germline values: CDR1 GTSNPN, CDR2 SVGIG (reference sequence). The CDR3 is 13 residues long. CDR3 sequence: CAWSVALYNEQFF. CDR3 nucleotide sequence: TGTGCCTGGAGTGTAGCCTTATACAATGAGCAGTTCTTC.

The CDR3 region is CASSQRVRDTEAFF. The CDR3 DNA reads TGTGCCAGCAGCCAAAGGGTCAGGGACACTGAAGCTTTCTTT. V and J are TRBV3-1 (or the pseudogene TRBV3-2) and TRBJ1-1; D might be TRBD1 (5 bases). The germline V gene has CDR1 LGHDT and CDR2 YNNKEL (reference sequence). The CDR3 is made up of 14 amino acids. Trimming took 2 bases from V and 3 from J, leaving 10 bases between them.

The chain links TRBV5-5 to TRBJ1-2; no clear D. The V end lost 3 bases, the J end lost 7 bases, and 19 bases lay between the germline ends. CDR1 and CDR2 from the germline V gene are SGHKS and YYEKEE (reference sequence). The CDR3 totals 15 residues. The chain's CDR3 is CASSWVGRKAGGYTF. CDR3 DNA sequence: TGTGCCAGCAGCTGGGTAGGTCGGAAGGCCGGTGGCTACACCTTC.

This clone appeared once. The genes are TRBV2 and TRBJ2-3; 10 bases align to TRBD2. CDR1 and CDR2 from the germline V gene are SNHLY and FYNNEI. The CDR3 contains 21 residues. V shed 4 bases and J 0 bases; nucleotides not matched to a gene: 19. As DNA, the CDR3 is TGTGCCAGCAGTGTAAACCGGGTAGCGGGGGGCCTCCTCCTCAGCACAGATACGCAGTATTTT. Encoded protein: CASSVNRVAGGLLLSTDTQYF.

J is TRBJ2-1 and V is TRBV4-2; the D gene could be TRBD1 or TRBD2 (6 bases each). V shed 1 base and J shed 0 bases, with 10 bases lying between them. The CDR3 extends over 16 amino acids. The germline V gene has CDR1 LGHNA and CDR2 YNFKEQ. CDR3 sequence (DNA): TGTGCCAGCAGCCAAGCGAGGGGGGTCTCCTACAATGAGCAGTTCTTC. Translation: CASSQARGVSYNEQFF.

The chain recombines TRBV6-1 with TRBJ1-6; D gene unclear. V gave up 1 base and J gave up 9 bases, with 16 bases separating them. Germline V gives CDR1 MNHNS, CDR2 SASEGT. The CDR3 has 16 residues. The CDR3 DNA reads as TGTGCCAGCAGTGAAGGGACGTATAGCCCTTTTTCACCCCTCCACTTT. The encoded protein is CASSEGTYSPFSPLHF.

The chain recombines TRBV5-4 with TRBJ2-3; D might be TRBD1 or TRBD2, each matching 6 bases. This CDR3 has 15 residues. Per the germline V gene, CDR1 is SGHNT and CDR2 is YYREEE (reference sequence). V shed 0 bases and J shed 3 bases, with 11 bases lying between them. CDR3: CASSLVTGATDTQYF. CDR3 coding DNA: TGTGCCAGCAGCTTGGTTACGGGGGCTACAGATACGCAGTATTTT. Based on the CDR3 plus reference TRBV5-4 and TRBJ2-3, the full variable domain is ETGVTQSPTHLIKTRGQQVTLRCSSQSGHNTVSWYQQALGQGPQFIFQYYREEENGRGNFPPRFSGLQFPNYSSELNVNALELDDSALYLCASSLVTGATDTQYFGPGTRLTVL.

The V call is TRBV25-1, the J call TRBJ2-2; D might be TRBD2 (6 bases). Trimming removed 2 bases at V and 4 bases at J, with 17 bases between. Germline CDR1 is MGHDK and CDR2 is SYGVNS. The CDR3 is 17 residues long. The CDR3 region has the DNA TGTGCCAGCAGTGAAGGGGGACTCCCGGAACCCACCGGGGAGCTGTTTTTT. It specifies CASSEGGLPEPTGELFF.

This chain connects TRBV7-2 to TRBJ1-4; 7 bases agree with TRBD1. Germline CDR1 reads SGHTA; CDR2 reads FQGNSA. The CDR3 is 16 residues long. J gave up 4 bases and V 6 bases, and 11 bases lay outside the gene matches. The CDR3 is CASSFRGGGLNEKLFF. CDR3 DNA sequence: TGTGCCAGCAGTTTCAGGGGAGGGGGCCTTAATGAAAAACTGTTTTTT. Full variable domain (remainder filled in from reference TRBV7-2 and TRBJ1-4): GAGVSQSPSNKVTEKGKDVELRCDPISGHTALYWYRQSLGQGLEFLIYFQGNSAPDKSGLPSDRFSAERTGGSVSTLTIQRTQQEDSAVYLCASSFRGGGLNEKLFFGSGTQLSVL.

The rearrangement uses TRBV3-1 (or the pseudogene TRBV3-2) and TRBJ2-1; 8 bases align to TRBD2. The trim removed 4 bases at V and 5 bases at J, leaving 10 bases unmatched. The germline CDR1 and CDR2 sequences are LGHDT and YNNKEL (reference sequence). CDR3 length: 16 amino acids. In nucleotides, the CDR3 is TGTGCCAGCAGCCCCCGTCACGGGGGGGGACACAATGAGCAGTTCTTC. Protein: CASSPRHGGGHNEQFF.

This chain joins TRBV24-1 and TRBJ1-1; D is unclear. The V end lost 5 bases, the J end lost 0 bases, and 6 bases lay between the germline ends. Germline CDR1 and CDR2: KGHDR and SFDVKD. The CDR3 length is 13 residues. The CDR3 sequence: CATSGAMNTEAFF. In DNA form, the CDR3 reads TGTGCCACCAGTGGGGCCATGAACACTGAAGCTTTCTTT.

The rearrangement joins TRBV6-6 to TRBJ1-2; 10 bases are shared with TRBD1. CDR1 is MNHNY, CDR2 SVGAGI, per germline (reference sequence). The CDR3 loop spans 14 amino acids. The V and J ends lost 2 bases and 6 bases, in that order; junction bases with no gene match: 3. CDR3 sequence: CASSYTGTGDGYTF. The CDR3 coding sequence is TGTGCCAGCAGTTACACCGGGACAGGGGATGGCTACACCTTC.

The table lists this clone with a count of one. The V gene is TRBV18, the J gene TRBJ2-5; no clear D gene. Germline CDR1 is KGHSH and CDR2 is LQKENI. The CDR3 runs 14 residues. V lost 0 bases, J lost 3 bases, and 8 bases lay in between. The CDR3 DNA reads as TGTGCCAGCTCACCACCGGTGCTCAAAGAGACCCAGTACTTC. Protein sequence: CASSPPVLKETQYF. Complete variable domain (other parts from reference TRBV18 and TRBJ2-5): NAGVMQNPRHLVRRRGQEARLRCSPMKGHSHVYWYRQLPEEGLKFMVYLQKENIIDESGMPKERFSAEFPKEGPSILRIQQVVRGDSAAYFCASSPPVLKETQYFGPGTRLLVL.

This rearrangement joins TRBV2 to TRBJ2-5; the D gene is possibly TRBD2 (6 bases). The germline V and J ends were trimmed by 5 bases and 1 base, with 11 bases remaining between them. From germline, CDR1 is SNHLY and CDR2 FYNNEI. The CDR3 spans 14 residues. In nucleotides, the CDR3 is TGTGCCAGCAGTTTCGGGGGTCTCCAAGAGACCCAGTACTTC. Its protein is CASSFGGLQETQYF.

This clone is a singleton in its sample. This chain connects TRBV6-2 or TRBV6-3 to TRBJ2-1; D is undetermined. V was cut by 5 bases and J by 7 bases, with 6 bases left in between. Germline assignment: CDR1 MNHEY and CDR2 SVGEGT. The CDR3 length is 11 residues. The CDR3 nucleotides read TGTGCCAGCAGTGCCCGTAATGAGCAGTTCTTC. It specifies CASSARNEQFF.

This sequence joins TRBV25-1 and TRBJ1-3, with unresolved D. The CDR3 runs to 16 residues. The V and J ends lost 1 base and 0 bases respectively, with 10 bases between them. In germline, CDR1 is MGHDK, CDR2 SYGVNS. CDR3 in DNA: TGTGCCAGCAGTGAATTAAAAGGGTACTCTGGAAACACCATATATTTT. Translation gives CASSELKGYSGNTIYF.

This chain connects TRBV6-6 to TRBJ2-3, with 8 nucleotides matching TRBD1. The J segment lost 2 bases and the V segment lost 2 bases, leaving 6 bases of the junction unmatched. Germline CDR1 MNHNY, CDR2 SVGAGI (reference sequence). The CDR3 covers 16 residues. The CDR3 DNA follows: TGTGCCAGCAGTTACCCCCGGACAGGGAACACAGATACGCAGTATTTT. As protein: CASSYPRTGNTDTQYF.

The chain links TRBV7-2 to TRBJ1-5; D might be TRBD1 (5 bases). CDR3 length: 15 amino acids. CDR1 is SGHTA, CDR2 FQGNSA, per germline. Trimming removed 1 base from V and 3 bases from J, with 10 bases in between. CDR3 sequence reads: CASSLDQGVNQPQHF. For the CDR3, the DNA is TGTGCCAGCAGCTTAGACCAGGGTGTCAATCAGCCCCAGCATTTT.

V gene TRBV6-5 combines with J gene TRBJ2-4, with D possibly being TRBD1 (7 bases). The CDR3 extends over 16 amino acids. Germline V lookup: CDR1 MNHEY, CDR2 SVGAGI. V dropped 3 bases and J dropped 7 bases, with 19 bases sitting between them. As DNA, the CDR3 is TGTGCCAGCAGTTATCTAGCGACAGGGCTTAGGAACATTCAGTACTTC. It yields the protein CASSYLATGLRNIQYF.

V is TRBV18 and J is TRBJ2-5; 9 bases map to TRBD1. V shed 6 bases, J shed 5 bases, and the junction held 4 bases outside the gene matches. The CDR3 is made up of 13 amino acids. CDR1 and CDR2 (germline): KGHSH, LQKENI. In DNA form, the CDR3 reads TGTGCCAGCTCCTGGACAGGGGTGGAGACCCAGTACTTC. This encodes CASSWTGVETQYF.

The chain links TRBV10-3 to TRBJ1-4; 7 bases line up with TRBD1. The CDR3 spans 13 residues. Trimming at V came to 4 bases and at J to 8 bases, leaving 4 bases not matched to a gene. From germline, CDR1 is ENHRY and CDR2 SYGVKD. CDR3 residues: CAISGQGGEKLFF. The CDR3 nucleotides are TGTGCCATCAGTGGGCAGGGGGGCGAAAAACTGTTTTTT.

V is TRBV6-1 and J is TRBJ1-6; no firm D call. Looked up from germline, CDR1 is MNHNS and CDR2 is SASEGT. The CDR3 contains 10 residues. Between the trimmed V and J ends, which lost 7 bases and 8 bases, there was a span of 3 bases. The CDR3 here is CASNYSPLHF. CDR3 in DNA: TGTGCCAGCAACTATTCACCCCTCCACTTT.

The chain joins TRBV5-1 to TRBJ1-2; TRBD1 is a possible D gene (5 bases). The V and J ends lost 0 bases and 1 base respectively, with 7 bases between them. Germline V gene data show CDR1 as SGHRS and CDR2 as YFSETQ. CDR3 size: 14 residues. Here the CDR3 DNA reads TGCGCCAGCAGCTTGGACGACAGTAACTATGGCTACACCTTC. It specifies CASSLDDSNYGYTF.